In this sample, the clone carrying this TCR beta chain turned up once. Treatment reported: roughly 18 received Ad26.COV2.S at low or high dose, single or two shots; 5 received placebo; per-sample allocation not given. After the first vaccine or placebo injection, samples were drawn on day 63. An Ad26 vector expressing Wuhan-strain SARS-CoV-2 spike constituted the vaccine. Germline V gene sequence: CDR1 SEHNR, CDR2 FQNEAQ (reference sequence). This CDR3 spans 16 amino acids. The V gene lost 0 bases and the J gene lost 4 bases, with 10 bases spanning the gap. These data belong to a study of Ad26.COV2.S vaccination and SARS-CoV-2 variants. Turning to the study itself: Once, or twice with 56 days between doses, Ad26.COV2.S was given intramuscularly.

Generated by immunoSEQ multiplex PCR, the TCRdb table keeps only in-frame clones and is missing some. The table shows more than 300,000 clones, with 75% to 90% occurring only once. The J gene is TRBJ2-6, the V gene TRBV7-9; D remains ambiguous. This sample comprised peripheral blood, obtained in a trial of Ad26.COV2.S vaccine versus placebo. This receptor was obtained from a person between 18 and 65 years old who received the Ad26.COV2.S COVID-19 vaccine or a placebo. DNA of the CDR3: TGTGCCAGCAGCTTAGCGCTTAGGGCCGGGGCCAACGTCCTGACTTTC. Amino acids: CASSLALRAGANVLTF.